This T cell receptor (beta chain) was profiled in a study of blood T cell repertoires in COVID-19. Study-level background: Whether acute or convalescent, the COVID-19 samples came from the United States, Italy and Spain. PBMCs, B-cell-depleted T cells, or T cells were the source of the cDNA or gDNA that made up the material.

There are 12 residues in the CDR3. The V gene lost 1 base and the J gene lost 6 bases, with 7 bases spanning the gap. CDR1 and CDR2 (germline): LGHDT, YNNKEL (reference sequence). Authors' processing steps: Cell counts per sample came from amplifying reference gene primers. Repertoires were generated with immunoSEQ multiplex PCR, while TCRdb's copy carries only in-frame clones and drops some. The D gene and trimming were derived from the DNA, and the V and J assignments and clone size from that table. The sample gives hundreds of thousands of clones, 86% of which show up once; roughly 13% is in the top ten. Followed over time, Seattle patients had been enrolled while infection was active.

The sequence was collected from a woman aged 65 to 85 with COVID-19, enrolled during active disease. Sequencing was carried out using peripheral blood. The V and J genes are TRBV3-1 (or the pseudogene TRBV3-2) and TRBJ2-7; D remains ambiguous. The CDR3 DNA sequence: TGTGCCAGCAGCCAAGGCAGATCCGAGCAGTACTTC. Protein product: CASSQGRSEQYF.